These 22 T cell receptor beta chains came from one sample sequenced in a study of shared clonotypes between healthy human individuals. Clones were read by immunoSEQ multiplex PCR, and TCRdb kept only the in-frame ones, dropping some. The sample shows hundreds of thousands of clones, roughly 72% of them seen only once. The sample consisted of memory CD4+ T cells sorted from blood. Subset meaning: CD45RA-negative fraction. The receptors come from a woman aged 25 to 39 in good health.

This clone appeared many times. Other DNA sequences in this specimen translate into the identical CDR3. The chain recombines TRBV4-2 with TRBJ1-5; 8 positions match TRBD1. V dropped 3 bases and J dropped 1; count of bases not matched to a gene: 5. From germline, CDR1 is LGHNA and CDR2 YNFKEQ. The CDR3 has 16 residues. DNA of the CDR3: TGTGCCAGCAGCCAGGAACAGGGGGGAAGCAATCAGCCCCAGCATTTT. It codes for CASSQEQGGSNQPQHF.

The count of this clone is one. The chain is built from TRBV5-5 and TRBJ1-2; tentatively, D is TRBD1 (6 bases). Germline CDR1 reads SGHKS; CDR2 reads YYEKEE (reference sequence). The CDR3 sequence is 14 residues long. Trimming left V 0 bases short and J 8 bases short, with 14 bases between. CDR3 sequence: CASSLEGQTGGYTF. The CDR3 coding sequence is TGTGCCAGCAGCTTGGAGGGACAAACAGGGGGCTACACCTTC.

This clone was observed a few times. The J gene is TRBJ2-2, the V gene TRBV7-4; D remains ambiguous. Trimming cost V 3 bases and J 6 bases, with 11 bases left between them. Germline CDR1 reads SGHVT; CDR2 reads SQSDAQ. This CDR3 has 14 amino acids. The DNA of the CDR3 is TGTGCCAGCAGCTTCCTCGGTAGGTCCGGGGAGCTGTTTTTT. This codes for CASSFLGRSGELFF.

This clone was seen just once. The chain recombines TRBV5-5 with TRBJ2-1; TRBD1 aligns across 9 bases. The germline CDR1 and CDR2 sequences are SGHKS and YYEKEE (reference sequence). The CDR3 has 15 residues. The J segment lost 7 bases and the V segment lost 2 bases, leaving 7 bases of the junction unmatched. The CDR3 is CASSFGDRALNEQFF. The CDR3 region has the DNA TGTGCCAGCAGCTTTGGGGACAGGGCGTTGAATGAGCAGTTCTTC.

This clone was observed many times. The V call is TRBV6-1, the J call TRBJ2-7; D is perhaps TRBD2 (6 bases). There are 15 residues in the CDR3. Per germline, CDR1 MNHNS and CDR2 SASEGT. Trimming left V 6 bases short and J 0 bases short, with 15 bases between. The CDR3 here is CASRFTSSGSYEQYF. CDR3 DNA: TGTGCCAGCAGGTTCACTAGCTCCGGCTCCTACGAGCAGTACTTC.

This chain links TRBV2 with TRBJ2-3; the D gene is possibly TRBD1 (6 bases). The CDR3 runs to 17 residues. V was pared by 5 bases and J by 0 bases, with 18 bases between. The germline gives CDR1 SNHLY, CDR2 FYNNEI. Here the CDR3 DNA reads TGTGCCAGCAGTAACATCGGGACACCGCTGAGCACAGATACGCAGTATTTT. This encodes CASSNIGTPLSTDTQYF.

This clone turned up a few times. The J gene is TRBJ1-2, the V gene TRBV7-9; no clear D. V lost 1 base and J 3 bases, leaving 6 bases between the germline ends. This CDR3 region has 13 residues. The V gene's germline CDR1 is SEHNR and CDR2 FQNEAQ (reference sequence). The CDR3 loop reads CASSLGVYYGYTF. In DNA, the CDR3 is TGTGCCAGCAGCTTAGGGGTATACTATGGCTACACCTTC.

The table lists this clone with a few counts. The chain joins TRBV5-1 to TRBJ2-5, with 7 bases aligning to TRBD2. Trimming at V came to 4 bases and at J to 11 bases, leaving 14 bases not matched to a gene. CDR1 is SGHRS and CDR2 is YFSETQ in the germline V gene. The CDR3 runs to 14 residues. The CDR3 spells CASSLWDSRGEQYF. The CDR3 DNA reads as TGCGCCAGCAGCCTGTGGGACTCCCGGGGGGAGCAGTACTTC.

The V gene is TRBV6-1, the J gene TRBJ2-2; no reliable D call. Germline-derived CDR1 and CDR2 are MNHNS and SASEGT. V gave up 2 bases and J gave up 6 bases, with 10 bases separating them. The CDR3 runs to 14 residues. CDR3 DNA: TGTGCCAGCAGTGAAACAAGAAACGCCGGGGAGCTGTTTTTT. As protein: CASSETRNAGELFF.

V usage is TRBV28 and J usage is TRBJ2-5; TRBD2 is a possible D gene (6 bases). The CDR3 covers 15 residues. Per germline, CDR1 MDHEN and CDR2 SYDVKM. V gave up 7 bases and J gave up 4 bases, with 19 bases separating them. CDR3 region: CASIPSEVRGETQYF. CDR3 nucleotide sequence: TGTGCCAGCATCCCCTCAGAGGTGCGGGGAGAGACCCAGTACTTC.

This clone has a single count. Here the CDR3 DNA reads TGTGCCAGCAGTATGACAGGGGAGAAGAATGGCTACACCTTC. Its protein product is CASSMTGEKNGYTF. The chain links TRBV27 to TRBJ1-2, with 8 bases aligning to TRBD1. Looked up from germline, CDR1 is MNHEY and CDR2 is SMNVEV (reference sequence). V shed 5 bases and J 6 bases; nucleotides not matched to a gene: 8. This CDR3 contains 14 residues.

The rearrangement joins TRBV11-2 to TRBJ2-1; D is ambiguous. CDR1 is SGHAT and CDR2 is FQNNGV in the germline V gene. V was pared by 4 bases and J by 10 bases, with 8 bases between. This CDR3 has 11 residues. CDR3 nucleotide sequence: TGTGCCAGCAGCTGGGCTAGGGAGCAGTTCTTC. This gives the protein CASSWAREQFF.

The rearrangement joins TRBV10-3 to TRBJ2-4; 11 bases agree with TRBD2. The CDR3 extends over 20 amino acids. The V and J ends lost 8 bases and 3 bases, in that order; junction bases with no gene match: 21. CDR1 ENHRY and CDR2 SYGVKD come from the germline V gene. The CDR3 reads CAIRPKPSGRRRLGKNIQYF. The CDR3 nucleotides are TGTGCCATCCGACCCAAGCCTAGCGGGAGGAGGAGGTTGGGCAAAAACATTCAGTACTTC.

The chain joins TRBV7-2 to TRBJ1-1, with 7 bases fitting TRBD1. The CDR3 totals 14 residues. The trim removed 5 bases at V and 1 base at J, leaving 4 bases unmatched. The germline V gene encodes CDR1 SGHTA and CDR2 FQGNSA. CDR3 sequence reads: CASSVDRANTEAFF. The CDR3 coding sequence is TGTGCCAGCAGCGTAGACAGGGCGAACACTGAAGCTTTCTTT.

Only a few counts were recorded for this clone. The chain uses TRBV19 and TRBJ2-3; 9 bases are a match to TRBD2. Germline CDR1 reads LNHDA; CDR2 reads SQIVND (reference sequence). Losses at the gene ends were 5 bases for V and 6 bases for J; bases not matched to a gene: 3. This CDR3 region has 13 residues. CDR3 protein: CASSAAGGDTQYF. The CDR3 nucleotides read TGTGCCAGTAGTGCTGCGGGGGGGGATACGCAGTATTTT.

V usage is TRBV29-1 and J usage is TRBJ2-7, with D perhaps assigned TRBD1 or TRBD2 (5 bases each). With 3 bases removed from V and 2 bases from J, the gap between germline ends came to 11 bases. The CDR3 has 13 amino acids. CDR1 is SQVTM, CDR2 ANQGSEA, per germline. The CDR3 DNA follows: TGCAGCGTTGACGGGGCGTTCACCTACGAGCAGTACTTC. This encodes CSVDGAFTYEQYF.

The chain links TRBV28 to TRBJ1-4; possible D gene TRBD1, 5 bases. Germline values: CDR1 MDHEN, CDR2 SYDVKM. Trimming removed 3 bases from V and 8 bases from J, with 13 bases in between. The CDR3 totals 14 residues. The CDR3 DNA follows: TGTGCCAGCAGTTTGGCAGGGAACAGGGAAAAACTGTTTTTT. This encodes CASSLAGNREKLFF.

This clone came up a few times. Given a far larger clone just one base away, this is likely a sequencing read error. Other nucleotide sequences in the sample specify the same CDR3. The chain couples TRBV20-1 to TRBJ1-1; D is unclear. This CDR3 spans 11 amino acids. Trimming shortened V by 1 base and J by 0 bases, and 0 bases separated the two germline ends. CDR1 and CDR2 (germline): DFQATT, SNEGSKA (reference sequence). The CDR3 protein is CSARVNTEAFF. In DNA, the CDR3 is TGCAGTGCTAGAGTGAACACTGAAGCTTTCTTT.

J is TRBJ2-2 and V is TRBV5-1; 7 nucleotides match TRBD1. Germline CDR1 and CDR2: SGHRS and YFSETQ. Trimming cost V 7 bases and J 0 bases; bases outside gene matches: 6. This CDR3 region has 15 residues. The DNA of the CDR3 is TGCGCCAGCTATTTAGGGGGCACGAACACCGGGGAGCTGTTTTTT. It codes for CASYLGGTNTGELFF.

The V and J genes are TRBV27 and TRBJ1-2; 9 positions agree with TRBD1. Germline V gives CDR1 MNHEY, CDR2 SMNVEV (reference sequence). This CDR3 spans 14 amino acids. With V trimmed by 5 bases and J by 4 bases, 5 bases remained unmatched. CDR3 region: CASSTTGGGYGYTF. The CDR3 nucleotides read TGTGCCAGCAGTACGACAGGGGGTGGCTATGGCTACACCTTC.

The chain recombines TRBV10-3 with TRBJ1-5; possibly TRBD1 for D (6 bases). The CDR3 is 14 residues long. V lost 10 bases and J lost 2, with 15 bases in between. Germline V gene sequence: CDR1 ENHRY, CDR2 SYGVKD. CDR3 sequence (DNA): TGTGCCACAAACAGGGATTTTGGCAATCAGCCCCAGCATTTT. Translation gives CATNRDFGNQPQHF.

V gene TRBV11-2 combines with J gene TRBJ2-3, with no clear D. The germline V and J ends were trimmed by 0 bases and 2 bases, with 6 bases remaining between them. The CDR3 sequence is 14 residues long. Germline V lookup: CDR1 SGHAT, CDR2 FQNNGV. Written as DNA, the CDR3 is TGTGCCAGCAGCTTAGAACAGCACACAGATACGCAGTATTTT. Translation gives CASSLEQHTDTQYF.